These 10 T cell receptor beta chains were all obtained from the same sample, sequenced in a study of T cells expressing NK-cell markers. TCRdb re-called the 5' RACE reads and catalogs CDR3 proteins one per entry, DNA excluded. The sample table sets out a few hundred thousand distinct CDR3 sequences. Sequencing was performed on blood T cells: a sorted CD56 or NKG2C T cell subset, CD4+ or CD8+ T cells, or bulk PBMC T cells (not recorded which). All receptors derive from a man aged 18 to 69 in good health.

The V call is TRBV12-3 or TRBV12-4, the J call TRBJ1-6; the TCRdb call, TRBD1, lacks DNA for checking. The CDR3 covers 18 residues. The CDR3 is CASSFSLRRDRENSPLHF.

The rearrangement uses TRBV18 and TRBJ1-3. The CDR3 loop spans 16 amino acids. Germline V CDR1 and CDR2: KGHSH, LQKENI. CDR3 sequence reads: CASSPPSGIYGNTIYF.

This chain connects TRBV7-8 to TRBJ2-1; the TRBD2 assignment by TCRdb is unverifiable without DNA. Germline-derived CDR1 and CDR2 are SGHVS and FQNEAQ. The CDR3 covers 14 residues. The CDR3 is CASGGGLSYNEQFF.

The CDR3: CASSPSPGYGYTF. V is TRBV5-1 and J is TRBJ1-2; TCRdb's assignment of TRBD1 cannot be checked, as there is no DNA. The CDR3 loop spans 13 amino acids. Germline V gives CDR1 SGHRS, CDR2 YFSETQ. The variable domain in full, with the rest retrieved from reference TRBV5-1 and TRBJ1-2, is KAGVTQTPRYLIKTRGQQVTLSCSPISGHRSVSWYQQTPGQGLQFLFEYFSETQRNKGNFPGRFSGRQFSNSRSEMNVSTLELGDSALYLCASSPSPGYGYTFGSGTRLTVV.

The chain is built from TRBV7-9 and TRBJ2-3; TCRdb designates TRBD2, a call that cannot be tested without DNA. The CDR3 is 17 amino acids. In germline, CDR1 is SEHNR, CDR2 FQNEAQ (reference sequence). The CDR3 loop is CASSFGSSVYGTDTQYF.

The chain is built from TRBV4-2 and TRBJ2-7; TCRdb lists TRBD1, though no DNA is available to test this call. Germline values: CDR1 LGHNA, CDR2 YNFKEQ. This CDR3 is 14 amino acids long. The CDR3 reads CASSHTGQAREQYF.

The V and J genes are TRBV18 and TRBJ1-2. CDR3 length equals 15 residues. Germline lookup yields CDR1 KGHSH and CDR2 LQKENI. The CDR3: CASCRTPDGLYGYTF.

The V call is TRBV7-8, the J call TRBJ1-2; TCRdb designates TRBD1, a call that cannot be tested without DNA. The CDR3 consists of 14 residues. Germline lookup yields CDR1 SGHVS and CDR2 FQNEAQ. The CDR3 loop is CASSLDTGVYGYTF.

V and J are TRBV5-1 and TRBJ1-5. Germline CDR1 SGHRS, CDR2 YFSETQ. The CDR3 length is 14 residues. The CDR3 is CASSLGNSNQPQHF.

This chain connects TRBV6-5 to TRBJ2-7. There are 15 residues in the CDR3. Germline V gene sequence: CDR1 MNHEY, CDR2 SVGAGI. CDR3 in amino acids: CASSYSTDGSYEQYF.